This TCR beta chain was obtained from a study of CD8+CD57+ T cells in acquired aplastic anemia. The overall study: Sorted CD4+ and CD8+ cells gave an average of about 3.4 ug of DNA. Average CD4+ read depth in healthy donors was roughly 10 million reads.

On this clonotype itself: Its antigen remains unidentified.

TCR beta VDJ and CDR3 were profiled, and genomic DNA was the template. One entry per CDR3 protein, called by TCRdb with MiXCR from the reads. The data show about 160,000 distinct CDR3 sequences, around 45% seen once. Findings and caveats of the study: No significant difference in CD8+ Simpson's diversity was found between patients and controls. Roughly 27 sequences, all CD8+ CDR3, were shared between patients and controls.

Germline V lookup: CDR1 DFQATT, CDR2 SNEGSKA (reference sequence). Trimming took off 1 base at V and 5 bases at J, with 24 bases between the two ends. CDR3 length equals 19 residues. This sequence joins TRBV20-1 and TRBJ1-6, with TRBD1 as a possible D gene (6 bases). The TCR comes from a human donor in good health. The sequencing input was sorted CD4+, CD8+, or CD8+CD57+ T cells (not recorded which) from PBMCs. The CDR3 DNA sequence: TGCAGTGCTAGAGCACAGGGTAGGATGGACACCGGGAATAATTCACCCCTCCACTTT. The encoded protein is CSARAQGRMDTGNNSPLHF.